These 25 T cell receptor beta chains were all obtained from the same sample, sequenced in a study of shared clonotypes between healthy human individuals. TCRdb keeps only in-frame clones here, not all; method: immunoSEQ multiplex PCR. This sample has approximately 2.3 million clones, with about 92% found just once. The sample taken for sequencing was naive CD4+ T cells from PBMCs. Subset meaning: CD45RA+ positively selected. These receptors came from a man aged 18-30 years in good health. Some clones in this sample may be carry-over from other donors' samples.

The chain carries TRBV7-9 and TRBJ2-3, with 10 bases fitting TRBD1. With 4 bases clipped from V and 0 bases from J, the junction kept 4 bases outside the gene matches. CDR3 length equals 16 residues. Germline-derived CDR1 and CDR2 are SEHNR and FQNEAQ (reference sequence). The CDR3 DNA reads TGTGCCAGCAGCTGGCCGGGACAGGGGAGCACAGATACGCAGTATTTT. Its protein product is CASSWPGQGSTDTQYF. Combining the CDR3 with reference TRBV7-9 and TRBJ2-3 gives the whole variable domain DTGVSQNPRHKITKRGQNVTFRCDPISEHNRLYWYRQTLGQGPEFLTYFQNEAQLEKSRLLSDRFSAERPKGSFSTLEIQRTEQGDSAMYLCASSWPGQGSTDTQYFGPGTRLTVL.

V usage is TRBV11-3 and J usage is TRBJ2-2, with 7 bases identical to TRBD1. The J segment lost 2 bases and the V segment lost 5 bases, leaving 11 bases of the junction unmatched. Per the germline V gene, CDR1 is SGHNT and CDR2 is YENEEA. The CDR3 has 17 amino acids. DNA for the CDR3: TGTGCCAGCAGCAGTCGCCGGGACAGAAAAAACACCGGGGAGCTGTTTTTT. Translation gives CASSSRRDRKNTGELFF.

This sequence joins TRBV9 and TRBJ2-5; 11 bases are shared with TRBD2. Looked up from germline, CDR1 is SGDLS and CDR2 is YYNGEE. Losses at the gene ends were 4 bases for V and 2 bases for J; bases not matched to a gene: 7. CDR3 length equals 16 residues. The CDR3 spells CASSLGLAGAQETQYF. The DNA for the CDR3 is TGTGCCAGCAGCCTCGGACTAGCGGGTGCGCAAGAGACCCAGTACTTC.

The chain has TRBV10-1 and TRBJ1-4; tentative D call: TRBD1 (6 bases). This CDR3 contains 16 residues. CDR1 and CDR2 from the germline V gene are WNHNN and SYGVQD (reference sequence). V dropped 7 bases and J dropped 3 bases, with 18 bases sitting between them. This CDR3 is CASTRTADGSNEKLFF. In DNA, the CDR3 is TGCGCCAGCACGAGGACAGCCGATGGGTCTAATGAAAAACTGTTTTTT.

This CDR3 reads CASSQSQPDRANQPQHF. In nucleotides, the CDR3 is TGCGCCAGCAGTCAAAGTCAACCGGACAGGGCCAATCAGCCCCAGCATTTT. The V gene is TRBV23-1, the J gene TRBJ1-5; 8 positions match TRBD1. TRBV23-1 is reported as an ORF; its role is uncertain. The V segment lost 2 bases and the J segment 3 bases; nucleotides outside the gene matches: 9. The CDR3 is 17 residues long.

The chain couples TRBV2 to TRBJ2-7; 9 positions agree with TRBD1. V lost 6 bases to trimming and J lost 0 bases; unmatched junction nucleotides: 21. Germline lookup yields CDR1 SNHLY and CDR2 FYNNEI. CDR3 length: 20 residues. CDR3 sequence (DNA): TGTGCCAGCAGCGAAAAGCAGTACAGGGGGCTTCCTAGATTCTCCTACGAGCAGTACTTC. Translating gives CASSEKQYRGLPRFSYEQYF.

V and J are TRBV11-2 and TRBJ1-2, with D hard to call. Between the trimmed V and J ends, which lost 0 bases and 4 bases, there was a span of 15 bases. The germline V gene has CDR1 SGHAT and CDR2 FQNNGV. This CDR3 has 16 amino acids. CDR3 sequence reads: CASSLDLPGEAYGYTF. CDR3 DNA sequence: TGTGCCAGCAGCTTAGATCTTCCAGGAGAGGCCTATGGCTACACCTTC. Full variable domain (remainder filled in from reference TRBV11-2 and TRBJ1-2): EAGVAQSPRYKIIEKRQSVAFWCNPISGHATLYWYQQILGQGPKLLIQFQNNGVVDDSQLPKDRFSAERLKGVDSTLKIQPAKLEDSAVYLCASSLDLPGEAYGYTFGSGTRLTVV.

The V gene is TRBV5-1, the J gene TRBJ2-5, with 8 bases identical to TRBD2. CDR3 length: 16 residues. Germline V gene sequence: CDR1 SGHRS, CDR2 YFSETQ. Trimming cost V 1 base and J 5 bases; bases outside gene matches: 10. This chain's CDR3 is CASSLSSGSSGETQYF. In DNA, the CDR3 is TGCGCCAGCAGCTTGTCCAGCGGGAGCTCCGGGGAGACCCAGTACTTC.

The CDR3 is CASSNIPGQGAHEQYF. The CDR3 DNA reads TGTGCCAGCTCAAATATACCGGGACAGGGGGCCCACGAGCAGTACTTC. This chain uses TRBV18 with TRBJ2-7; TRBD1 matches at 12 bases. CDR3 length: 16 amino acids. Germline assignment: CDR1 KGHSH and CDR2 LQKENI. V was pared by 5 bases and J by 5 bases, with 10 bases of the junction left unmatched.

V is TRBV6-5 and J is TRBJ1-2, with TRBD1 as a possible D gene (5 bases). Germline V gene sequence: CDR1 MNHEY, CDR2 SVGAGI. Trimming cost V 2 bases and J 6 bases, with 13 bases left between them. The CDR3 is made up of 14 amino acids. In DNA, the CDR3 is TGTGCCAGCAGTTACGACGTAACGGGGCATGGCTACACCTTC. Protein product: CASSYDVTGHGYTF.

V is TRBV28 and J is TRBJ2-1; TRBD1 matches 7 bases. The CDR3 has 14 residues. After removal of 6 bases from V and 8 bases from J, the junction contained 10 bases not matched to a gene. Germline V gene data show CDR1 as MDHEN and CDR2 as SYDVKM. CDR3 residues: CASSRFLGGDEQFF. CDR3 bases: TGTGCCAGCAGCCGCTTTTTAGGGGGCGATGAGCAGTTCTTC.

This sequence joins TRBV27 and TRBJ1-2, with 7 bases identical to TRBD1. J lost 9 bases, V lost 6 bases, and 13 bases had no gene match. Per germline, CDR1 MNHEY and CDR2 SMNVEV (reference sequence). CDR3 length equals 14 residues. The CDR3 reads CASSPRRQGLRYTF. The CDR3 DNA follows: TGTGCCAGCAGCCCCCGTCGACAGGGCCTCCGCTACACCTTC.

This clone was counted a single time. Other DNA variants within this sample encode the same CDR3. This rearrangement joins TRBV14 to TRBJ2-3; D gene unclear. Trimming removed 4 bases at V and 2 bases at J, with 4 bases between. Germline V gene sequence: CDR1 SGHDN, CDR2 FVKESK. This CDR3 comprises 12 residues. CDR3 residues: CASSPYTDTQYF. DNA of the CDR3: TGTGCCAGCAGCCCGTACACAGATACGCAGTATTTT.

The J gene is TRBJ2-1, the V gene TRBV29-1, with 8 bases aligning to TRBD1. The CDR3 is 12 residues long. The germline CDR1 and CDR2 sequences are SQVTM and ANQGSEA. V was clipped by 7 bases and J by 8 bases; unmatched bases: 7. The CDR3 bases are TGCAGCGCTCACAGGGGGTCCTATGAGCAGTTCTTC. Amino acids: CSAHRGSYEQFF.

This chain links TRBV14 with TRBJ1-1; D gene unclear. This CDR3 contains 14 residues. Germline CDR1 is SGHDN and CDR2 is FVKESK. Trimming pared 3 bases from V and 9 bases from J, leaving 17 bases between. As DNA, the CDR3 is TGTGCCAGCAGCCAGGACCCGGACGGGGAAAAAGCTTTCTTT. Translation: CASSQDPDGEKAFF.

The chain links TRBV11-2 to TRBJ2-7; tentatively, D is TRBD2 (7 bases). With 1 base removed from V and 5 bases from J, the gap between germline ends came to 15 bases. The CDR3 totals 15 residues. Germline V gene data show CDR1 as SGHAT and CDR2 as FQNNGV. This chain's CDR3 is CASSLGAGARNEQYF. The CDR3, as DNA: TGTGCCAGCAGCTTAGGGGCGGGGGCGCGGAACGAGCAGTACTTC.

Comment on this clone: This same CDR3 is encoded by further DNA sequences in the sample. V gene TRBV18 combines with J gene TRBJ2-2; D is unresolved. The germline V gene has CDR1 KGHSH and CDR2 LQKENI. The V and J ends lost 1 base and 1 base respectively, with 4 bases between them. The length of the CDR3 is 14 residues. CDR3 protein: CASSPRENTGELFF. For the CDR3, the DNA is TGTGCCAGCTCACCACGGGAGAACACCGGGGAGCTGTTTTTT.

The rearrangement uses TRBV2 and TRBJ2-7; D is ambiguous. The CDR3 extends over 11 amino acids. V was cut by 8 bases and J by 5 bases, with 10 bases left in between. CDR1 and CDR2 from the germline V gene are SNHLY and FYNNEI. The DNA of the CDR3 is TGTGCCAGCGCCTATCAGAACGAGCAGTACTTC. It encodes CASAYQNEQYF.

The chain joins TRBV28 to TRBJ1-1, with TRBD1 as a possible D gene (6 bases). Germline lookup yields CDR1 MDHEN and CDR2 SYDVKM. The CDR3 contains 17 residues. The germline V and J ends were trimmed by 4 bases and 0 bases, with 18 bases remaining between them. In nucleotides, the CDR3 is TGTGCCAGCAGTTATTTGGAGGGGGGACGGATGAACACTGAAGCTTTCTTT. This gives the protein CASSYLEGGRMNTEAFF.

The chain has TRBV10-2 and TRBJ2-1, with a weak D call TRBD1 (6 bases). CDR3 length equals 15 residues. V shed 7 bases and J shed 1 base, with 14 bases lying between them. The germline V gene has CDR1 WSHSY and CDR2 SAAADI. CDR3 in DNA: TGCGCCAGCATAGGGGGTGGCAGTTCCTACAATGAGCAGTTCTTC. Translated, it gives CASIGGGSSYNEQFF.

The chain recombines TRBV19 with TRBJ2-2; no definite D call. The germline V and J ends were trimmed by 2 bases and 6 bases, with 13 bases remaining between them. The germline V gene encodes CDR1 LNHDA and CDR2 SQIVND (reference sequence). This CDR3 spans 15 amino acids. In DNA form, the CDR3 reads TGTGCCAGTAGTATATCAGGCCCCTCCTCCGGGGAGCTGTTTTTT. This encodes CASSISGPSSGELFF.

The table lists this clone with a count of one. The chain has TRBV5-1 and TRBJ1-2; 8 bases fit TRBD1. The CDR3 has 15 amino acids. In germline, CDR1 is SGHRS, CDR2 YFSETQ. Trimming at V came to 3 bases and at J to 1 base, leaving 5 bases not matched to a gene. The CDR3 nucleotides read TGCGCCAGCAGCTCTTGGACAGGGAATAACTATGGCTACACCTTC. It codes for CASSSWTGNNYGYTF.

J is TRBJ1-2 and V is TRBV5-5; D gene ambiguous. The germline gives CDR1 SGHKS, CDR2 YYEKEE (reference sequence). This CDR3 spans 13 amino acids. Trimming cost V 0 bases and J 6 bases, with 9 bases left between them. Here the CDR3 DNA reads TGTGCCAGCAGCTTGGCCGCAGCGAATGGCTACACCTTC. Amino acids: CASSLAAANGYTF.

This clone has just one count. V is TRBV19 and J is TRBJ2-4, with no clear D. Germline CDR1 is LNHDA and CDR2 is SQIVND (reference sequence). Between the trimmed V and J ends, which lost 0 bases and 7 bases, there was a span of 7 bases. The CDR3 spans 13 residues. The CDR3 region is CASSIEGRNIQYF. The DNA for the CDR3 is TGTGCCAGTAGTATAGAGGGCAGGAACATTCAGTACTTC.

This chain uses TRBV4-2 with TRBJ2-2, with 8 nucleotides matching TRBD1. CDR1 and CDR2 (germline): LGHNA, YNFKEQ. This CDR3 is built from 16 residues. V dropped 1 base and J dropped 8; count of bases not matched to a gene: 9. CDR3 DNA: TGTGCCAGCAGCCAAGGGGACAGGTTGTCAACGGGGGAGCTGTTTTTT. It specifies CASSQGDRLSTGELFF.